This paragraph covers one T cell receptor (beta chain) sequence. Its antigen remains unknown. These data are taken from a study of T cell repertoires in cytomegalovirus infection. Study background: Both CMV infection and a matching HLA type were indicated by public TCR beta signatures. Study-wide findings and caveats: CMV-specific TCR beta clonotypes restricted by HLA-C dominated the ex vivo response. People with CMV and the relevant HLA were identified by cumulative public TCR beta family frequency.

Trimming stripped 2 bases from V and 6 bases from J, with 11 bases between. The CDR3 is 13 residues long. Germline-derived CDR1 and CDR2 are MNHEY and SMNVEV (reference sequence). TCRdb called the reads again in MiXCR, with one record for every CDR3 protein. Found here are about 570,000 distinct CDR3 sequences, 40% of them singletons; the top ten hold 48%. The specimen comprised cultured PBMCs, sampled from culture after CMV antigen stimulation. This clonotype was obtained from a human donor in good health (CMV status not recorded). Some clones in this sample may be carry-over from other donors' samples. The rearrangement joins TRBV27 to TRBJ2-7; possible D gene TRBD2, 6 bases. The CDR3 loop reads CASSLRAGREQYF. CDR3 DNA sequence: TGTGCCAGCAGTTTAAGAGCGGGTCGCGAGCAGTACTTC.